Following are 9 T cell receptor beta chains from one sample sequenced in a study of blood T cell repertoires in COVID-19. Libraries were prepared by immunoSEQ multiplex PCR; TCRdb keeps only in-frame clonotypes and omits some of them. Altogether roughly 31,000 clones are present, roughly 90% being singletons, with the ten largest covering 1.5% to 1.7%. Material for sequencing was peripheral blood. These receptors all come from a man in his fifties or sixties with active COVID-19.

J is TRBJ1-1 and V is TRBV5-6, with a tentative D call TRBD1 (6 bases). Trimming left V 7 bases short and J 0 bases short, with 13 bases between. This CDR3 is 14 amino acids long. Germline-derived CDR1 and CDR2 are SGHDT and YYEEEE. The CDR3 sequence: CASAPGHLNTEAFF. The DNA of the CDR3 is TGTGCCAGCGCTCCGGGACACCTGAACACTGAAGCTTTCTTT. The complete variable domain, with remaining parts taken from reference TRBV5-6 and TRBJ1-1, reads DAGVTQSPTHLIKTRGQQVTLRCSPKSGHDTVSWYQQALGQGPQFIFQYYEEEERQRGNFPDRFSGHQFPNYSSELNVNALLLGDSALYLCASAPGHLNTEAFFGQGTRLTVV.

The chain recombines TRBV24-1 with TRBJ2-7; TRBD2 is a possible D gene (6 bases). This CDR3 region has 13 residues. The germline V and J ends were trimmed by 7 bases and 7 bases, with 16 bases remaining between them. The germline CDR1 and CDR2 sequences are KGHDR and SFDVKD. The CDR3 DNA reads as TGTGCCACCAGCCCCGGGACTCCACGGGAGCAGTACTTC. Encoded protein: CATSPGTPREQYF.

The chain joins TRBV19 to TRBJ1-1, with 7 bases aligning to TRBD1. Germline CDR1 reads LNHDA; CDR2 reads SQIVND (reference sequence). The CDR3 is made up of 18 amino acids. The J segment lost 1 base and the V segment lost 7 bases, leaving 18 bases of the junction unmatched. CDR3 in DNA: TGTGCCAGTACCCCTACGATCTCGGGGGGGACAGCGAACACTGAAGCTTTCTTT. Its translation: CASTPTISGGTANTEAFF.

The sample holds one count of this clone. V usage is TRBV6-5 and J usage is TRBJ1-2, with a tentative D call TRBD1 (5 bases). The CDR3 length is 13 residues. V dropped 8 bases and J dropped 4 bases, with 14 bases sitting between them. The V gene's germline CDR1 is MNHEY and CDR2 SVGAGI. The CDR3 DNA is TGTGCCAGCGGTACCATGGGGGGCTATGGCTACACCTTC. Amino acids: CASGTMGGYGYTF.

The gene calls are TRBV9 and TRBJ1-1; D is unresolved. There are 16 residues in the CDR3. V lost 0 bases, J lost 4 bases, and 16 bases lay in between. Germline-derived CDR1 and CDR2 are SGDLS and YYNGEE. As DNA, the CDR3 is TGTGCCAGCAGCGTAGGAAGAGTCAGCCGGGGCACTGAAGCTTTCTTT. Translated: CASSVGRVSRGTEAFF.

V is TRBV6-2 or TRBV6-3 and J is TRBJ1-3, with 8 bases aligning to TRBD1. The V gene end was trimmed by 2 bases and the J gene end by 4 bases; junction bases not matched to a gene: 10. This CDR3 spans 17 amino acids. The V gene's germline CDR1 is MNHEY and CDR2 SVGEGT. The CDR3 sequence: CASSYPTGQAYGNTIYF. CDR3 DNA sequence: TGTGCCAGCAGTTACCCCACGGGACAGGCTTACGGAAACACCATATATTTT.

V and J are TRBV14 and TRBJ2-7; a possible D gene is TRBD2 (6 bases). Germline V gene sequence: CDR1 SGHDN, CDR2 FVKESK. The CDR3 loop spans 13 amino acids. The V and J ends lost 5 bases and 4 bases respectively, with 12 bases between them. DNA of the CDR3: TGTGCCAGCAGCTTCGGGGGAACGTACGAGCAGTACTTC. Amino acid sequence: CASSFGGTYEQYF.

V and J are TRBV24-1 and TRBJ2-2, with D perhaps TRBD2 (6 bases). CDR3 length: 16 amino acids. Germline-derived CDR1 and CDR2 are KGHDR and SFDVKD. V lost 7 bases, J lost 7 bases, and 21 bases lay in between. This CDR3 reads CATSLGGFDWGGELFF. The CDR3 DNA reads TGTGCCACCAGCCTTGGAGGGTTCGATTGGGGCGGGGAGCTGTTTTTT.

The chain uses TRBV5-1 and TRBJ2-3; possibly TRBD1 for D (6 bases). Trimming took 6 bases from V and 3 from J, leaving 11 bases between them. In germline, CDR1 is SGHRS, CDR2 YFSETQ. The CDR3 runs 13 residues. The CDR3 nucleotides read TGCGCCAGCATTCAGGGGAGTACAGATACGCAGTATTTT. Residues: CASIQGSTDTQYF.